This T cell receptor (beta chain) derives from a study of early T cells in non-severe SARS-CoV-2 infection. Whole-study context: Unsorted whole blood bulk RNA was sequenced, with unpaired chains. Study-wide findings and caveats: A preference for anti-spike CD8 responses marked VDJdb matching, which missed private and CD4 specificities.

This clonotype was seen more than once but under ten times. No antigen is known for it. TCRdb re-analysed the 5' RACE reads in MiXCR, keeping a single row per CDR3 protein. The sample has some 120,000 distinct CDR3 sequences; more than 13% are singletons. V lost 3 bases, J lost 4 bases, and 17 bases lay in between. Germline V gene sequence: CDR1 SGHDT, CDR2 YYEEEE. This CDR3 has 16 amino acids. The chain recombines TRBV5-6 with TRBJ2-1; D perhaps matches TRBD2 (5 bases). The clonotype comes from an adult who was a healthcare worker with PCR-confirmed SARS-CoV-2 infection or an uninfected control (not recorded which). Sequencing was performed on whole blood. Written as DNA, the CDR3 is TGTGCCAGCAGCTCCTCTGGTCTCCGGGGATACAATGAGCAGTTCTTC. Protein: CASSSSGLRGYNEQFF.